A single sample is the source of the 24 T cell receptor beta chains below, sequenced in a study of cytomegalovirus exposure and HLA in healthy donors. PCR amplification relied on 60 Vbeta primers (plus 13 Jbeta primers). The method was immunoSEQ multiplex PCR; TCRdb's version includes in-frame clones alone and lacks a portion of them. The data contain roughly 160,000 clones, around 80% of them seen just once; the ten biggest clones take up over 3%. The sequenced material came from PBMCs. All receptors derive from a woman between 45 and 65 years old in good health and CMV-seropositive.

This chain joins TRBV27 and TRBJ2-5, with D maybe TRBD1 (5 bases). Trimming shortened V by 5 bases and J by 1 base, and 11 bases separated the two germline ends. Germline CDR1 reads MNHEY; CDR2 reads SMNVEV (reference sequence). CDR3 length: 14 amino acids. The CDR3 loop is CASSPRQTQETQYF. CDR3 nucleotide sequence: TGTGCCAGCAGTCCCAGACAGACCCAAGAGACCCAGTACTTC.

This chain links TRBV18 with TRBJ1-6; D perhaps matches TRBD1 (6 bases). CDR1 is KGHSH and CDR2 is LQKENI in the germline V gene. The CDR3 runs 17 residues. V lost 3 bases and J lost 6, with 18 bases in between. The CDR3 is CASSPETGPLSNSPLHF. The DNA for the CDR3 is TGTGCCAGCTCACCCGAGACAGGACCTCTTTCTAATTCACCCCTCCACTTT.

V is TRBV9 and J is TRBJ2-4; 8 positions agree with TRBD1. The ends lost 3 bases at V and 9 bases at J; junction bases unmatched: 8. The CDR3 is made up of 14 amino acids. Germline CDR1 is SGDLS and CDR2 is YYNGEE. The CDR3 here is CASSGPDRGAIQYF. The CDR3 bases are TGTGCCAGCAGCGGACCCGACAGGGGCGCCATTCAGTACTTC.

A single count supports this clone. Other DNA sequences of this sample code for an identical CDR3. CDR3 sequence: CASSPGTGNGYTF. The CDR3 DNA is TGTGCCAGCAGCCCAGGGACAGGGAATGGCTACACCTTC. The rearrangement joins TRBV7-2 to TRBJ1-2; 9 nucleotides line up with TRBD1. In germline, CDR1 is SGHTA, CDR2 FQGNSA. With V trimmed by 5 bases and J by 6 bases, 4 bases remained unmatched. The CDR3 spans 13 residues.

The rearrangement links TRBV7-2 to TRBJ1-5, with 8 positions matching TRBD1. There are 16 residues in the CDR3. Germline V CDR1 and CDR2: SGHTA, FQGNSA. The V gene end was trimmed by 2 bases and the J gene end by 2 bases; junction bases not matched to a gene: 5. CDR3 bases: TGTGCCAGCAGCTTAAACTCGGGACAGGGCAATCAGCCCCAGCATTTT. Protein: CASSLNSGQGNQPQHF.

Here the CDR3 reads CASSSMWGAGNEQFF. CDR3 bases: TGTGCCAGCAGCTCAATGTGGGGAGCCGGCAATGAGCAGTTCTTC. The chain employs TRBV7-3 and TRBJ2-1, with D possibly being TRBD2 (5 bases). V lost 4 bases and J lost 6, with 16 bases in between. The CDR3 is made up of 15 amino acids. Per germline, CDR1 SGHTA and CDR2 FQGTGA. Complete variable domain (other parts from reference TRBV7-3 and TRBJ2-1): GAGVSQTPSNKVTEKGKYVELRCDPISGHTALYWYRQSLGQGPEFLIYFQGTGAADDSGLPNDRFFAVRPEGSVSTLKIQRTERGDSAVYLCASSSMWGAGNEQFFGPGTRLTVL.

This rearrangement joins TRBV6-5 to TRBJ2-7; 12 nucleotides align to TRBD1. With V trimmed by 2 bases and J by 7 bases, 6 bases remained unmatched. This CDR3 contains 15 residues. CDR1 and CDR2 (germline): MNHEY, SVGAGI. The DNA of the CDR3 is TGTGCCAGCAGTTACCCGGGACAGGGGGCGGTAGAGCAGTACTTC. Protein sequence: CASSYPGQGAVEQYF.

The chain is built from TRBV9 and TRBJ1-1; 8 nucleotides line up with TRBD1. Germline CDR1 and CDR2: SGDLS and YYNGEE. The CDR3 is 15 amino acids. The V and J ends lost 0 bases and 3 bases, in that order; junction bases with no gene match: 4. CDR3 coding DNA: TGTGCCAGCAGCGTAGAACCGACAGGGGACACTGAAGCTTTCTTT. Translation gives CASSVEPTGDTEAFF. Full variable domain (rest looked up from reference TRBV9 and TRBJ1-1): DSGVTQTPKHLITATGQRVTLRCSPRSGDLSVYWYQQSLDQGLQFLIQYYNGEERAKGNILERFSAQQFPDLHSELNLSSLELGDSALYFCASSVEPTGDTEAFFGQGTRLTVV.

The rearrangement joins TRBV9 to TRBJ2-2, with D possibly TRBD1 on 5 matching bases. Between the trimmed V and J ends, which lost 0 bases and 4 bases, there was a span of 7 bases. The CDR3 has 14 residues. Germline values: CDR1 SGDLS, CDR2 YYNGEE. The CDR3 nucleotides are TGTGCCAGCAGCGTAGCTCAGGGCACCGGGGAGCTGTTTTTT. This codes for CASSVAQGTGELFF.

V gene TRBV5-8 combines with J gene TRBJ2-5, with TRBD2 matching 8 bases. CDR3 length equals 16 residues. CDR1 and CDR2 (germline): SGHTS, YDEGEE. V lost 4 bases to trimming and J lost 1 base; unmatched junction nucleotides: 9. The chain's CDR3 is CASSPRGGLPQETQYF. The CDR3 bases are TGTGCCAGCAGCCCCCGGGGGGGCCTTCCCCAAGAGACCCAGTACTTC. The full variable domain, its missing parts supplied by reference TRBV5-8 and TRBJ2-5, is EAGVTQSPTHLIKTRGQQATLRCSPISGHTSVYWYQQALGLGLQFLLWYDEGEERNRGNFPPRFSGRQFPNYSSELNVNALELEDSALYLCASSPRGGLPQETQYFGPGTRLLVL.

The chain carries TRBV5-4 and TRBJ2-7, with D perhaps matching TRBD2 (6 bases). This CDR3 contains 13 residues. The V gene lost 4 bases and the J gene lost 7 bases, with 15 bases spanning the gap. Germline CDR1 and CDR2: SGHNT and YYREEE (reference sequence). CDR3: CASSPRDGREQYF. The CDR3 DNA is TGTGCCAGCAGCCCGCGGGATGGTCGGGAGCAGTACTTC.

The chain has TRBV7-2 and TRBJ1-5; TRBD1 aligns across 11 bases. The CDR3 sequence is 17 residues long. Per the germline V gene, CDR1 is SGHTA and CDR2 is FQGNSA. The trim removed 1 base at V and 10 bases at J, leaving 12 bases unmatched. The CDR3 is CASSLGGGQGAPYPQHF. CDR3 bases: TGTGCCAGCAGCTTAGGCGGCGGACAGGGGGCGCCTTATCCCCAGCATTTT.

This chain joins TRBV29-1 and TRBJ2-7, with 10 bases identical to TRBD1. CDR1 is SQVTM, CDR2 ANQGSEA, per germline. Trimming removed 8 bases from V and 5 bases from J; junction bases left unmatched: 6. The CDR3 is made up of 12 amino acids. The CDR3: CSFGTGEHEQYF. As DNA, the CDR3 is TGCAGCTTCGGGACAGGGGAGCACGAGCAGTACTTC.

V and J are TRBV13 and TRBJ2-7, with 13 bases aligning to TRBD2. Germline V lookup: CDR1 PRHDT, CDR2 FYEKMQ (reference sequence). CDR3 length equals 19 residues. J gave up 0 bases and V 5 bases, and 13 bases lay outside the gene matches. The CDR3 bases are TGTGCCAGCAGCGCCCGGACTAGCGGGAGCCGGAGGAGCTCCTACGAGCAGTACTTC. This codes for CASSARTSGSRRSSYEQYF. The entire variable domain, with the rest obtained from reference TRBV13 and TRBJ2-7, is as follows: AAGVIQSPRHLIKEKRETATLKCYPIPRHDTVYWYQQGPGQDPQFLISFYEKMQSDKGSIPDRFSAQQFSDYHSELNMSSLELGDSALYFCASSARTSGSRRSSYEQYFGPGTRLTVT.

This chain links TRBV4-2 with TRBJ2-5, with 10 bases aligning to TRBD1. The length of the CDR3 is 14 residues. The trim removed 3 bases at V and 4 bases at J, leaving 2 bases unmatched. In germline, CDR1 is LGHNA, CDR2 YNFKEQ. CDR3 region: CASSQDRGRETQYF. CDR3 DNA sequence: TGTGCCAGCAGCCAGGACAGGGGGAGAGAGACCCAGTACTTC.

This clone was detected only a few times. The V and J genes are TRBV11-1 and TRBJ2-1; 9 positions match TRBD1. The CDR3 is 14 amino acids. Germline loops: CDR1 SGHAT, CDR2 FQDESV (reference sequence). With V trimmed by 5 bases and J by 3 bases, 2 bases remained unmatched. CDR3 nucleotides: TGTGCCAGCAGCAGGGACAGGGTCTACAATGAGCAGTTCTTC. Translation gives CASSRDRVYNEQFF.

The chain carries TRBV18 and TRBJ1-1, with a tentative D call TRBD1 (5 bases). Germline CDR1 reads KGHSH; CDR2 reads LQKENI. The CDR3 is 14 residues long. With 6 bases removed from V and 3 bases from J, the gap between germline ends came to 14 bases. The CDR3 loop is CASSPTAGDTEAFF. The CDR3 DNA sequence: TGTGCCAGCTCGCCTACGGCGGGGGACACTGAAGCTTTCTTT.

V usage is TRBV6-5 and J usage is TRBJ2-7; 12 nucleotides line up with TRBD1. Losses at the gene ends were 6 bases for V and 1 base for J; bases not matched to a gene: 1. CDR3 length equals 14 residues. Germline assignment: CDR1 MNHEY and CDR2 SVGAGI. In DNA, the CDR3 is TGTGCCAGCAGGGGACAGGGGGCTTCCTACGAGCAGTACTTC. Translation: CASRGQGASYEQYF.

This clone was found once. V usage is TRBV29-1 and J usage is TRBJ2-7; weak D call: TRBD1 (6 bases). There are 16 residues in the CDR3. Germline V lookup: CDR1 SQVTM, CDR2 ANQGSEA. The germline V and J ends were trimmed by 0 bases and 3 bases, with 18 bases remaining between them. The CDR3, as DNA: TGCAGCGTTGAAGATCCACGACAGGTAGGAGGCTACGAGCAGTACTTC. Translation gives CSVEDPRQVGGYEQYF.

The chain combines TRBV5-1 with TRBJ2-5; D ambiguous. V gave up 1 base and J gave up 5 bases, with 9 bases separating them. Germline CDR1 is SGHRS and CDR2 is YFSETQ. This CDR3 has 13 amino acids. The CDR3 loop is CASSLNAEETQYF. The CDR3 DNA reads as TGCGCCAGCAGCTTGAACGCCGAGGAGACCCAGTACTTC.

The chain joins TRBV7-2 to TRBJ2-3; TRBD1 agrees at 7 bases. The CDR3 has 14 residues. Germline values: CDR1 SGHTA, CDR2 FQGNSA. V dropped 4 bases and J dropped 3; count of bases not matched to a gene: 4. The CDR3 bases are TGTGCCAGCAGCTCTCAGACAGGGACAGATACGCAGTATTTT. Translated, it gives CASSSQTGTDTQYF.

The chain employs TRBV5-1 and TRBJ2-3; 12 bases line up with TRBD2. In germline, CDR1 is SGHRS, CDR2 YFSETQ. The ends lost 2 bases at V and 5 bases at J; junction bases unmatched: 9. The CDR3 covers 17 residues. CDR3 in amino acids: CASSFVLAGGLVDTQYF. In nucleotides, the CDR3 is TGCGCCAGCAGCTTTGTGCTAGCGGGAGGGTTGGTAGATACGCAGTATTTT.

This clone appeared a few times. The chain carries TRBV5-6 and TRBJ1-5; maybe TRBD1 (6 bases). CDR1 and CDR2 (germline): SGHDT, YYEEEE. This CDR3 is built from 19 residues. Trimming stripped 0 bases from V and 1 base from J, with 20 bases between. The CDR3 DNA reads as TGTGCCAGCAGCTTGGGGGCCCCGGGACACCCTGGGAGCAATCAGCCCCAGCATTTT. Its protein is CASSLGAPGHPGSNQPQHF.

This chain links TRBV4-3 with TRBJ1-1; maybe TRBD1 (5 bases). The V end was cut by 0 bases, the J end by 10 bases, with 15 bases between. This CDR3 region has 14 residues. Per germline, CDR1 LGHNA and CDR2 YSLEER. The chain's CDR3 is CASSQEAGRGRAFF. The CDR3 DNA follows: TGCGCCAGCAGCCAAGAGGCAGGTCGGGGGAGAGCTTTCTTT.